This T cell receptor (beta chain) originates from a study of T cell repertoires in cytomegalovirus infection. In the study overall: CMV epitopes, recently identified HLA-C-restricted and well-studied HLA-B-restricted, were used. Through public TCR beta signatures, both CMV infection and matching HLA type were indicated. Study-wide results and limits: Within the response measured ex vivo, HLA-C-restricted CMV-specific TCR beta clonotypes were dominant. Public TCR beta family frequency separated CMV-and-HLA carriers, including in an independent cohort.

As to this clonotype: Its antigen remains unknown.

Germline V gene lookup returns CDR1 MNHEY and CDR2 SMNVEV (reference sequence). The CDR3 runs 16 residues. Trimming took 3 bases from V and 4 from J, leaving 19 bases between them. TCRdb ran MiXCR on the reads and lists one entry per CDR3 protein. The table includes about 830,000 distinct CDR3 sequences, approximately 30% detected once. The material was cultured CD8+ T cells from PBMCs, obtained from culture after CMV antigen stimulation. This TCR derives from a human donor in good health (CMV status not recorded). Some clones in this sample may be carry-over from other donors' samples. The chain joins TRBV27 to TRBJ2-7, with D possibly TRBD2 on 6 matching bases. CDR3 region: CASSLVPGRSRYEQYF. DNA for the CDR3: TGTGCCAGCAGTTTGGTCCCGGGGAGGAGTCGGTACGAGCAGTACTTC.